A selection of T cell receptor beta chains follows, all from one sample in a study of blood T cells in healthy people across ages. Via MiXCR, TCRdb re-called the 5' RACE reads, giving one row per CDR3 protein. Of about 680,000 distinct CDR3 sequences in the sample, 49% were seen once. Sequencing was carried out using blood. The receptors here all came from an older woman in good health. CDR3s include the opening cysteine and the closing phenylalanine or tryptophan. D genes are given only for firm matches.

>TRBJ2-3|TRBV12-5|TRBD2
CASGLGLAGAGADTQYF
>TRBJ2-3|TRBV28|.
CASSWAGSGRTQYF
>TRBJ2-3|TRBV10-3|TRBD1
CAISDDRGSSTDTQYF
>TRBJ2-3|TRBV5-4|TRBD2
CASSLALAGVGDTQYF
>TRBJ2-1|TRBV9|TRBD2
CASSVGTSDAGEQFF
>TRBJ1-4|TRBV10-3|.
CAISADGRNEKLFF
>.|TRBV29-1|TRBD1
CSVGTGATQYF
>TRBJ1-1|TRBV7-9|TRBD1
CASSQGAGDTEAFF
>TRBJ2-7|TRBV27|TRBD1
CAIRDRNYGQYF
>TRBJ1-1|TRBV21-1|.
CASSNRRDRGHTEAFF
>TRBJ2-3|TRBV20-1|TRBD2
CSARDPSGSGDTQYF
>.|TRBV4-2|TRBD2
CASSQSSGRGEQYF
>TRBJ2-7|TRBV5-1|.
CASSSNTGSYEQYF
>TRBJ2-5|TRBV20-1|.
CSANRDWQETQYF
>TRBJ1-2|TRBV29-1|.
CSVSSGANYGYTF
>TRBJ2-7|TRBV29-1|TRBD1
CSVKTGGYEQYF
>TRBJ1-2|TRBV12-3/TRBV12-4|.
CASSRSGYGYTF